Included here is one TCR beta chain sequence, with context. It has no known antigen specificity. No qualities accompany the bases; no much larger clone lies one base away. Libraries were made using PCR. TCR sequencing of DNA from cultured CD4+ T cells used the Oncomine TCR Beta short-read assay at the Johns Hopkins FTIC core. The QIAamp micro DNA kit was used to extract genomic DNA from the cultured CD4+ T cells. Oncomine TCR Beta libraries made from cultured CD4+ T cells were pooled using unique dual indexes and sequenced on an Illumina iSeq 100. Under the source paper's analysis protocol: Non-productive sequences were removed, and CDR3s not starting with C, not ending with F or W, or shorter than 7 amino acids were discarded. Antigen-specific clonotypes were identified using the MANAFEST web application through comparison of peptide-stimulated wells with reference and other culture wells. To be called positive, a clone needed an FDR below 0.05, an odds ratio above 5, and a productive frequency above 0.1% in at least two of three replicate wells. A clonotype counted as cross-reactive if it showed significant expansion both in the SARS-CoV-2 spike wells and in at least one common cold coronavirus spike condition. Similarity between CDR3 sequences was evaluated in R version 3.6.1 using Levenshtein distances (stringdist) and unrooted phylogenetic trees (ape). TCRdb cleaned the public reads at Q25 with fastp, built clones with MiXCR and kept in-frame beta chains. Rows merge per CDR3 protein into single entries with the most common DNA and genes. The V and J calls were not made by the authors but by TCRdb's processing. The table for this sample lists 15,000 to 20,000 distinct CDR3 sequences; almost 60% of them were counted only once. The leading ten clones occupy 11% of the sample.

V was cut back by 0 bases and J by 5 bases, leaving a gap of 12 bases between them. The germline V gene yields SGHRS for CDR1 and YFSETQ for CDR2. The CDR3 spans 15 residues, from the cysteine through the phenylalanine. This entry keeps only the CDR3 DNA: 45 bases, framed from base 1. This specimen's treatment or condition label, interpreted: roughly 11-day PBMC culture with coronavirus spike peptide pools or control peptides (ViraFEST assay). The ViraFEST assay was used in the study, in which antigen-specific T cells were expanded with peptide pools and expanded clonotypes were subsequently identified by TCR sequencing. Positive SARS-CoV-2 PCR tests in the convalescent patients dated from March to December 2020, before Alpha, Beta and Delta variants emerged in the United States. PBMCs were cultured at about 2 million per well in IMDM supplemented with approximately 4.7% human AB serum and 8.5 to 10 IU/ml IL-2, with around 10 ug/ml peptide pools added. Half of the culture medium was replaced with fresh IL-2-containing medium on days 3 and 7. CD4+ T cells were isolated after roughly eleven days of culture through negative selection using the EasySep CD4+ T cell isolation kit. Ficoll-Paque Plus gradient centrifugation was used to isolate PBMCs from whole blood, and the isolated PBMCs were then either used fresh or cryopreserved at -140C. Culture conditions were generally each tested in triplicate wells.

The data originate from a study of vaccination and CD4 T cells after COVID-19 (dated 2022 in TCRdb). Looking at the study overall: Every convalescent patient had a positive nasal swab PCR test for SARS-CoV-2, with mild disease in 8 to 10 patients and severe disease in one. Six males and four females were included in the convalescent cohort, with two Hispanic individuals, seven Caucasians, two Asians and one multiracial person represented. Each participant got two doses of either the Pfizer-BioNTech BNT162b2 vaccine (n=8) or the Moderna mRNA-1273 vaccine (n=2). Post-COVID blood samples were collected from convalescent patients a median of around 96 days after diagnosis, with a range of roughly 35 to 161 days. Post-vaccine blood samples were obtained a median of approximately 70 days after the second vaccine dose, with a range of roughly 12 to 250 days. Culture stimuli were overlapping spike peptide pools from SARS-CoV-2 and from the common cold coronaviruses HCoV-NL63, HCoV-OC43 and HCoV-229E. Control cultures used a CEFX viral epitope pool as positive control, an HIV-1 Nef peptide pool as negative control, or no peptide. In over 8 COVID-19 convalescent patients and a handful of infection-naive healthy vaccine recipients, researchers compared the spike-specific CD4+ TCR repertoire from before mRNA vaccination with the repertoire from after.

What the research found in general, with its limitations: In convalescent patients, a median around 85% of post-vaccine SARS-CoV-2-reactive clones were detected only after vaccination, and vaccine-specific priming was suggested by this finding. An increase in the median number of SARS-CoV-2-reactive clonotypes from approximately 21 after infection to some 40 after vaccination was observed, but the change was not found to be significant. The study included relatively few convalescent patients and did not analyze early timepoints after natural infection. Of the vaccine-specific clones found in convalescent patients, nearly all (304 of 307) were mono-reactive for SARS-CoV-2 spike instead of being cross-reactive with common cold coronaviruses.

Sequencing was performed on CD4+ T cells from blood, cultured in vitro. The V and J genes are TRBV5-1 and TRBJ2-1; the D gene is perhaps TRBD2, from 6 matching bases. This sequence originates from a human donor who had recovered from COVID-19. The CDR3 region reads CASSLERAGNNEQFF. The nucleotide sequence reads TGCGCCAGCAGCTTGGAGCGGGCAGGGAACAATGAGCAGTTCTTC.